This T cell receptor beta chain was sequenced in a study of CD8 T cells in ankylosing spondylitis. Findings of the study overall: A TCR beta motif made of about 8 highly homologous variants seemed typical of ankylosing spondylitis blood.

This clonotype was recorded only once. The target antigen is unknown. MiXCR, applied by TCRdb to the 5' RACE reads, yields one record per CDR3 protein. The repertoire includes about 750,000 distinct CDR3 sequences, around 17% of them detected once, and around a fifth sits in the top ten. The CDR3 runs to 16 residues. Germline assignment: CDR1 LGHDT and CDR2 YNNKEL (reference sequence). V was pared by 0 bases and J by 7 bases, with 18 bases between. The specimen was blood, either unsorted or a sorted T cell fraction (not recorded which). The J gene is TRBJ1-2, the V gene TRBV3-1; perhaps TRBD1 as D (5 bases). The receptor's source is a male donor with ankylosing spondylitis. The CDR3 bases are TGTGCCAGCAGCCAAGAGATAGGGACGGAGGTCTTTGGCTACACCTTC. Protein product: CASSQEIGTEVFGYTF.